This TCR beta chain was observed in a study of shared clonotypes between healthy human individuals. Replicate sorted-subset PCRs were loaded with approximately 200 ng DNA, 25,000 to 30,000 T cell genomes. Profiling relied on immunoSEQ multiplex PCR, and the TCRdb table lists in-frame clones only, not all of them. The table has more than 2 million clones, 85% to 95% seen once. As concerns this clone: Its specificity is not known.

Study conclusions and caveats: Approximately 4.6% of naive CD4 clonotypes were shared across a few donors.

Looked up from germline, CDR1 is SGDLS and CDR2 is YYNGEE. J gave up 1 base and V 2 bases, and 6 bases lay outside the gene matches. The CDR3 has 16 amino acids. Input material: naive CD4+ T cells sorted from blood. Noted subset: CD45RA+ positively selected. The receptor was derived from a young man in good health. The chain couples TRBV9 to TRBJ2-1; the match to TRBD2 covers 7 bases. The DNA for the CDR3 is TGTGCCAGCAGCGTCGAACCGCGGGGGTCCTACAATGAGCAGTTCTTC. It yields the protein CASSVEPRGSYNEQFF.